One sample yielded the 28 T cell receptor beta chains listed below, sequenced in a study of blood T cells in healthy people across ages. Combining a sample-barcoded 5' primer with a J-beta primer mix, a second PCR ran for about 7 to 11 cycles. TCRdb called the 5' RACE reads again in MiXCR, with one record for every CDR3 protein. The repertoire includes roughly 800,000 distinct CDR3 sequences, approximately 25% of them detected once, and more than 8.5% sits in the top ten. The same data also contributed to another study, on T cells of mothers and their children.

Input material: blood. Receptors originate from a boy aged 5 to 17 in good health.

The V gene is TRBV6-5, the J gene TRBJ2-7; 8 nucleotides align to TRBD2. The J segment lost 4 bases and the V segment lost 7 bases, leaving 9 bases of the junction unmatched. The CDR3 loop spans 14 amino acids. Germline lookup yields CDR1 MNHEY and CDR2 SVGAGI. CDR3 nucleotide sequence: TGTGCCAGCATTAAAAGCGGGAGTAGTTACGAGCAGTACTTC. Its protein product is CASIKSGSSYEQYF.

The genes are TRBV5-1 and TRBJ2-3; D tentatively fits TRBD1 or TRBD2 (5 bases each). In germline, CDR1 is SGHRS, CDR2 YFSETQ. Trimming left V 0 bases short and J 4 bases short, with 15 bases between. This CDR3 is 16 amino acids long. The CDR3: CASSLGGAGSADTQYF. In nucleotides, the CDR3 is TGCGCCAGCAGCTTGGGAGGGGCTGGATCGGCAGATACGCAGTATTTT.

V is TRBV10-2 and J is TRBJ1-1; D gene unclear. Germline V gives CDR1 WSHSY, CDR2 SAAADI. The CDR3 loop spans 14 amino acids. V gave up 6 bases and J gave up 6 bases, with 17 bases separating them. The DNA of the CDR3 is TGCGCCAGCAGCCGGGTCCCAATTGACGCTGAAGCTTTCTTT. Its protein is CASSRVPIDAEAFF.

This chain joins TRBV20-1 and TRBJ2-7, with D hard to call. The CDR3 covers 13 residues. Germline V gives CDR1 DFQATT, CDR2 SNEGSKA (reference sequence). V dropped 4 bases and J dropped 3 bases, with 13 bases sitting between them. CDR3 residues: CSAISLWNYEQYF. CDR3 bases: TGCAGTGCTATCAGTCTATGGAACTACGAGCAGTACTTC.

This clonotype was detected a few times. This chain connects TRBV29-1 to TRBJ2-3, with D perhaps matching TRBD2 (5 bases). CDR3 length: 13 amino acids. Germline values: CDR1 SQVTM, CDR2 ANQGSEA. V was cut by 5 bases and J by 1 base, with 10 bases left in between. CDR3 in DNA: TGCAGCGTTTTATGGGGAGGCACAGATACGCAGTATTTT. This encodes CSVLWGGTDTQYF.

This clonotype showed up many times. This CDR3 is CATEDRIYGYTF. Written as DNA, the CDR3 is TGTGCCACAGAGGACAGAATCTATGGCTACACCTTC. This rearrangement joins TRBV24-1 to TRBJ1-2, with D possibly matching TRBD1 (6 bases). Germline-derived CDR1 and CDR2 are KGHDR and SFDVKD. V was trimmed by 10 bases and J by 4 bases, leaving 12 bases between them. The CDR3 extends over 12 amino acids.

This chain uses TRBV12-3 or TRBV12-4 with TRBJ1-2; D is ambiguous. V lost 5 bases and J lost 1, with 11 bases in between. The CDR3 length is 14 residues. The CDR3 DNA is TGTGCCAGCAGTCCCTGGACGGATAACTATGGCTACACCTTC. It yields the protein CASSPWTDNYGYTF.

The rearrangement uses TRBV7-2 and TRBJ1-6; D uncertain. Germline CDR1 and CDR2: SGHTA and FQGNSA. V was trimmed by 0 bases and J by 10 bases, leaving 16 bases between them. This CDR3 is 16 amino acids long. The CDR3 region has the DNA TGTGCCAGCAGCTTAGCAGTAGTAGGGTCTAGATCACCCCTCCACTTT. It yields the protein CASSLAVVGSRSPLHF. The whole variable domain, remainder taken from reference TRBV7-2 and TRBJ1-6, is GAGVSQSPSNKVTEKGKDVELRCDPISGHTALYWYRQSLGQGLEFLIYFQGNSAPDKSGLPSDRFSAERTGGSVSTLTIQRTQQEDSAVYLCASSLAVVGSRSPLHFGNGTRLTVT.

This clonotype was counted only a few times. J is TRBJ1-3 and V is TRBV12-3 or TRBV12-4; 9 bases agree with TRBD1. J was trimmed by 4 bases and V by 2 bases; bases with no gene match: 6. The CDR3 is 16 amino acids. DNA of the CDR3: TGTGCCAGCAGTTTAATGACAGGGGGTTTGGGAAACACCATATATTTT. This codes for CASSLMTGGLGNTIYF.

A few counts support this clonotype. This chain joins TRBV6-6 and TRBJ2-5; 9 bases line up with TRBD1. With V trimmed by 7 bases and J by 5 bases, 14 bases remained unmatched. The CDR3 covers 16 residues. Germline CDR1 and CDR2: MNHNY and SVGAGI (reference sequence). The CDR3 is CASIISRDRVGETQYF. For the CDR3, the DNA is TGTGCCAGCATTATTTCCCGGGACAGGGTAGGGGAGACCCAGTACTTC.

A few counts support this clonotype. This chain links TRBV23-1 with TRBJ2-7, with D perhaps TRBD1 (6 bases). TRBV23-1 belongs to the ORF category, with a function that is uncertain. There are 20 residues in the CDR3. Trimming took 7 bases from V and 0 from J, leaving 31 bases between them. The CDR3: CASTQAPYFVSRGNSYEQYF. The CDR3, as DNA: TGCGCCAGCACGCAGGCCCCCTATTTCGTATCGAGGGGGAACTCCTACGAGCAGTACTTC.

On this clonotype itself: The conserved final phenylalanine or tryptophan is absent from the CDR3, which likely points to a read error. The genes are TRBV7-9 and TRBJ2-1; 8 nucleotides align to TRBD1. V shed 9 bases, J shed 5 bases, and the junction held 6 bases outside the gene matches. This CDR3 has 13 amino acids. Looked up from germline, CDR1 is SEHNR and CDR2 is FQNEAQ (reference sequence). CDR3 DNA: TGTGCCAGGGCAGGGGGCGTGCACAATGAGCAGTTCTCC. Translated, it gives CARAGGVHNEQFS.

The V call is TRBV7-9, the J call TRBJ2-1; 7 bases agree with TRBD2. V was clipped by 0 bases and J by 5 bases; unmatched bases: 4. Germline CDR1 reads SEHNR; CDR2 reads FQNEAQ (reference sequence). The CDR3 is made up of 15 amino acids. The CDR3 sequence is CASSLARGEDNEQFF. In nucleotides, the CDR3 is TGTGCCAGCAGCTTAGCACGGGGGGAGGACAATGAGCAGTTCTTC.

This clonotype was observed a few times. The chain has TRBV7-2 and TRBJ2-1; 7 bases are shared with TRBD2. V was pared by 5 bases and J by 5 bases, with 12 bases of the junction left unmatched. The CDR3 runs 16 residues. CDR1 and CDR2 from the germline V gene are SGHTA and FQGNSA. The CDR3 DNA reads TGTGCCAGCAGCCCAAGCGGGACCCACGAAAACAATGAGCAGTTCTTC. Its protein product is CASSPSGTHENNEQFF. The entire variable domain, with the rest obtained from reference TRBV7-2 and TRBJ2-1, is as follows: GAGVSQSPSNKVTEKGKDVELRCDPISGHTALYWYRQSLGQGLEFLIYFQGNSAPDKSGLPSDRFSAERTGGSVSTLTIQRTQQEDSAVYLCASSPSGTHENNEQFFGPGTRLTVL.

The chain uses TRBV5-5 and TRBJ2-3, with D unclear. The CDR3 is 15 residues long. V was cut by 4 bases and J by 0 bases, with 12 bases left in between. CDR1 and CDR2 (germline): SGHKS, YYEKEE (reference sequence). This chain's CDR3 is CASSDWAASTDTQYF. The CDR3 bases are TGTGCCAGCAGCGATTGGGCCGCAAGCACAGATACGCAGTATTTT.

This clonotype has ten or more counts. V is TRBV7-2 and J is TRBJ1-6; no definite D call. The CDR3 length is 13 residues. V lost 1 base, J lost 6 bases, and 4 bases lay in between. Germline values: CDR1 SGHTA, CDR2 FQGNSA. CDR3 nucleotide sequence: TGTGCCAGCAGCTTAGGGGGTAATTCACCCCTCCACTTT. It is translated as CASSLGGNSPLHF.

This clonotype was counted a few times. The CDR3 nucleotides are TGTGCCAGCACCGACGGAGGGACCCAGTACTTC. Protein sequence: CASTDGGTQYF. V is TRBV6-2 or TRBV6-3 and J is TRBJ2-5, with D possibly TRBD2 on 5 matching bases. Germline V gene lookup returns CDR1 MNHEY and CDR2 SVGEGT. This CDR3 region has 11 residues. Between the trimmed V and J ends, which lost 7 bases and 7 bases, there was a span of 10 bases.

V and J are TRBV6-1 and TRBJ2-7; perhaps D is TRBD1 or TRBD2 (5 bases each). With 3 bases removed from V and 7 bases from J, the gap between germline ends came to 13 bases. Germline CDR1 and CDR2: MNHNS and SASEGT. This CDR3 region has 13 residues. CDR3 loop: CASSDPGRREQYF. The CDR3 DNA follows: TGTGCCAGCAGTGACCCGGGGCGCCGGGAGCAGTACTTC.

In its sample, this clonotype was seen a few times. This chain joins TRBV28 and TRBJ2-1; D gene unclear. V dropped 5 bases and J dropped 2 bases, with 19 bases sitting between them. The germline gives CDR1 MDHEN, CDR2 SYDVKM. The CDR3 length is 17 residues. The DNA for the CDR3 is TGTGCCAGCAGTCCCCTCGAGGCAGGCCGGCCCTACAATGAGCAGTTCTTC. This sequence encodes CASSPLEAGRPYNEQFF.

This clonotype has a handful of counts. CDR3 bases: TGTGCCAGCAGTGGCCCCCTGGGACTAGAGGACAATGAGCAGTTCTTC. Translation gives CASSGPLGLEDNEQFF. The V gene is TRBV2, the J gene TRBJ2-1; 8 positions match TRBD2. CDR1 and CDR2 from the germline V gene are SNHLY and FYNNEI. The CDR3 has 16 residues. Trimming removed 4 bases from V and 5 bases from J; junction bases left unmatched: 10.

This clonotype was seen a handful of times. This chain connects TRBV25-1 to TRBJ1-1, with 7 bases fitting TRBD1. V trimming: 0 bases; J trimming: 6 bases; junction bases outside the gene matches: 10. Germline CDR1 reads MGHDK; CDR2 reads SYGVNS. There are 16 residues in the CDR3. CDR3 sequence: CASSEYFPDREAEAFF. The CDR3 DNA is TGTGCCAGCAGTGAATATTTCCCTGACAGGGAAGCTGAAGCTTTCTTT. The whole variable domain, filled in from reference TRBV25-1 and TRBJ1-1, reads EADIYQTPRYLVIGTGKKITLECSQTMGHDKMYWYQQDPGMELHLIHYSYGVNSTEKGDLSSESTVSRIRTEHFPLTLESARPSHTSQYLCASSEYFPDREAEAFFGQGTRLTVV.

The genes are TRBV20-1 and TRBJ1-2; unclear D gene. CDR1 is DFQATT and CDR2 is SNEGSKA in the germline V gene (reference sequence). V lost 0 bases, J lost 9 bases, and 17 bases lay in between. The CDR3 totals 14 residues. The CDR3 loop reads CSARDLRPPWSYTF. The CDR3 DNA reads as TGCAGTGCTAGAGATTTGAGACCTCCCTGGAGCTACACCTTC.

The chain couples TRBV10-3 to TRBJ2-1; no clear D gene. The J call may be mistaken, given a closer DNA end match to TRBJ2-7. This CDR3 contains 14 residues. Germline V gene lookup returns CDR1 ENHRY and CDR2 SYGVKD. The CDR3 sequence is CAISEQQSSYEQYF. The CDR3 DNA is TGTGCCATCAGTGAGCAACAGAGCTCCTACGAGCAGTACTTC.

This chain links TRBV7-2 with TRBJ2-1, with D possibly matching TRBD2 (5 bases). The DNA end lines up better with TRBJ2-5; the J call may be wrong. There are 14 residues in the CDR3. CDR1 is SGHTA, CDR2 FQGNSA, per germline. The CDR3 is CASSLDASTGAQYF. The CDR3 nucleotides read TGTGCCAGCAGCCTAGACGCCTCAACCGGGGCCCAGTACTTC.

The V and J genes are TRBV29-1 and TRBJ2-7; TRBD2 is a possible D gene (5 bases). Germline assignment: CDR1 SQVTM and CDR2 ANQGSEA. The CDR3 is 12 amino acids. V was clipped by 4 bases and J by 2 bases, with 9 bases between them. CDR3 nucleotide sequence: TGCAGCGTTGCAAGGGAGCCCTACGAGCAGTACTTC. It specifies CSVAREPYEQYF.

The sample holds a few counts of this clonotype. The gene calls are TRBV5-6 and TRBJ2-5; the match to TRBD2 covers 7 bases. With 0 bases clipped from V and 2 bases from J, the junction kept 7 bases outside the gene matches. Germline V gene lookup returns CDR1 SGHDT and CDR2 YYEEEE. The CDR3 extends over 16 amino acids. This CDR3 reads CASSLAMTSRQETQYF. The CDR3 nucleotides read TGTGCCAGCAGCTTGGCCATGACTAGCAGACAAGAGACCCAGTACTTC.

Details on this clonotype: A read error may account for a junction end that differs from germline. The chain is built from TRBV20-1 and TRBJ2-7; unclear D gene. Germline-derived CDR1 and CDR2 are DFQATT and SNEGSKA (reference sequence). There are 11 residues in the CDR3. In DNA form, the CDR3 reads TGCAGTTTTTCTCGTCAATACGTGCAGTACTTC. It encodes CSFSRQYVQYF.

This chain joins TRBV29-1 and TRBJ1-5; D uncertain. From germline, CDR1 is SQVTM and CDR2 ANQGSEA. The CDR3 sequence is 12 residues long. V was shortened by 4 bases and J by 5 bases, with 9 bases between the two germline ends. The CDR3 sequence: CSVASGDQPQHF. The DNA for the CDR3 is TGCAGCGTTGCCAGCGGCGATCAGCCCCAGCATTTT.